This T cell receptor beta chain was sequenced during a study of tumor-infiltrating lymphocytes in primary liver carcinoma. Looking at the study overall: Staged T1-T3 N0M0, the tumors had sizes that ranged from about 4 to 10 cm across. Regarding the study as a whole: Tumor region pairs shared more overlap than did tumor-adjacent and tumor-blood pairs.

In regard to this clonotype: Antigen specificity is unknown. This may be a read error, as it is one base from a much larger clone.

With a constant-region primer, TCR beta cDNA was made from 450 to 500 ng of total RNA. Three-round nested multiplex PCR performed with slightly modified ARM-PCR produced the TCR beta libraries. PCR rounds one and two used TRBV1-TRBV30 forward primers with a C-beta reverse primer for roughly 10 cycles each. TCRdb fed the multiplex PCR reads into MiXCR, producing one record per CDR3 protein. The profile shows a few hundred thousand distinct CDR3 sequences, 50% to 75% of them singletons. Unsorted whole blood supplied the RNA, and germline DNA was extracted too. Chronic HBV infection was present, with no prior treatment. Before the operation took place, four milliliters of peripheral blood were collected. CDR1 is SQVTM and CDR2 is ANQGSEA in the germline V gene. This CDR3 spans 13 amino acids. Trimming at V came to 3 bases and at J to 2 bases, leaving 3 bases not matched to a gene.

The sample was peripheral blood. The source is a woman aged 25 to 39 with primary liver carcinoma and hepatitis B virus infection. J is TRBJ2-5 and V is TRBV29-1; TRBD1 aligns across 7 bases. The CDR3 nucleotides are TGCAGCGTTGATCGGGACAGACAAGAGACCCAGTACTTC. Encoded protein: CSVDRDRQETQYF. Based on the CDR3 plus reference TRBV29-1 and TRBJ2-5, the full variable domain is SAVISQKPSRDICQRGTSLTIQCQVDSQVTMMFWYRQQPGQSLTLIATANQGSEATYESGFVIDKFPISRPNLTFSTLTVSNMSPEDSSIYLCSVDRDRQETQYFGPGTRLLVL.